These 31 T cell receptor beta chains originate from one sample sequenced in a study of shared clonotypes between healthy human individuals. Clones were sequenced by immunoSEQ multiplex PCR, and TCRdb holds only the in-frame ones, with some missing. The top ten hold under 2% of the sample, which has approximately 740,000 clones, over 65% seen once. The sequenced material came from memory CD4+ T cells sorted from blood. Subset reported: CD45RA-negative fraction. These receptors all come from a woman aged 30 to 39 in good health.

To note about this clone: The sample carries other DNA sequences with the same CDR3. This chain uses TRBV5-1 with TRBJ1-3, with D tentatively TRBD1 (5 bases). The CDR3 spans 14 residues. CDR1 and CDR2 (germline): SGHRS, YFSETQ. V was trimmed by 5 bases and J by 2 bases, leaving 11 bases between them. CDR3: CASSQGTAGNTIYF. CDR3 DNA sequence: TGCGCCAGCAGTCAAGGGACGGCTGGAAACACCATATATTTT.

This clone was detected only a few times. The chain uses TRBV6-5 and TRBJ1-2; 9 bases map to TRBD1. Germline V gene sequence: CDR1 MNHEY, CDR2 SVGAGI. CDR3 size: 12 residues. V lost 5 bases and J lost 8; bases outside the gene matches: 3. CDR3 sequence: CASSGGQGGYTF. CDR3 bases: TGTGCCAGCAGTGGAGGACAGGGGGGCTACACCTTC.

The chain uses TRBV7-8 and TRBJ1-4; weak D call: TRBD1 (6 bases). Germline CDR1 is SGHVS and CDR2 is FQNEAQ. The ends were cut back, 5 bases at V and 6 bases at J, with 19 bases in the middle. The CDR3 runs to 16 residues. In nucleotides, the CDR3 is TGTGCCAGCAGCCCTTTTAGGGGGGTTAGGCATGAAAAACTGTTTTTT. Translated, it gives CASSPFRGVRHEKLFF.

The chain has TRBV4-1 and TRBJ1-2; a weak D match, TRBD1 (5 bases). V was pared by 2 bases and J by 4 bases, with 17 bases between. The CDR3 length is 16 residues. The germline V gene encodes CDR1 MGHRA and CDR2 YSYEKL. The CDR3 reads CASSQLFKGPLYGYTF. In DNA form, the CDR3 reads TGCGCCAGCAGCCAATTATTTAAGGGACCCCTCTATGGCTACACCTTC.

The V and J genes are TRBV19 and TRBJ2-5; D is uncertain. Trimming shortened V by 3 bases and J by 1 base, and 15 bases separated the two germline ends. Germline CDR1 is LNHDA and CDR2 is SQIVND (reference sequence). This CDR3 has 16 amino acids. The CDR3 DNA is TGTGCCAGTAGTATTCCGGGCCAGGACCCCCAAGAGACCCAGTACTTC. This translates into CASSIPGQDPQETQYF.

The chain combines TRBV2 with TRBJ1-4, with D unresolved. CDR3 size: 17 residues. Deletions cut 5 bases from V and 0 bases from J, with 16 bases between. Germline V lookup: CDR1 SNHLY, CDR2 FYNNEI. The CDR3 loop is CASSRKPLSATNEKLFF. CDR3 nucleotide sequence: TGTGCCAGCAGTAGAAAGCCCTTGTCTGCAACTAATGAAAAACTGTTTTTT. The full variable domain, completed using reference TRBV2 and TRBJ1-4, is EPEVTQTPSHQVTQMGQEVILRCVPISNHLYFYWYRQILGQKVEFLVSFYNNEISEKSEIFDDQFSVERPDGSNFTLKIRSTKLEDSAMYFCASSRKPLSATNEKLFFGSGTQLSVL.

The V call is TRBV6-1, the J call TRBJ2-7, with 8 positions matching TRBD2. This CDR3 contains 13 residues. Germline lookup yields CDR1 MNHNS and CDR2 SASEGT. After removal of 7 bases from V and 5 bases from J, the junction contained 7 bases not matched to a gene. CDR3 loop: CASTGTSPHEQYF. The CDR3 DNA follows: TGTGCCAGCACCGGGACTAGTCCGCACGAGCAGTACTTC.

This chain links TRBV5-1 with TRBJ2-1; the match to TRBD2 covers 13 bases. The CDR3 has 15 residues. Germline V lookup: CDR1 SGHRS, CDR2 YFSETQ. The trim removed 4 bases at V and 6 bases at J, leaving 4 bases unmatched. CDR3 sequence (DNA): TGCGCCAGCAGCGAGGGACTAGCGGGACTCAATGAGCAGTTCTTC. Translated: CASSEGLAGLNEQFF. The whole variable domain, remainder taken from reference TRBV5-1 and TRBJ2-1, is KAGVTQTPRYLIKTRGQQVTLSCSPISGHRSVSWYQQTPGQGLQFLFEYFSETQRNKGNFPGRFSGRQFSNSRSEMNVSTLELGDSALYLCASSEGLAGLNEQFFGPGTRLTVL.

The chain is built from TRBV5-1 and TRBJ1-2; 8 positions agree with TRBD1. CDR1 is SGHRS, CDR2 YFSETQ, per germline. The CDR3 loop spans 14 amino acids. The V gene end was trimmed by 1 base and the J gene end by 8 bases; junction bases not matched to a gene: 7. The DNA for the CDR3 is TGCGCCAGCAGCTTGAATCAGGGGGCACGGGGCTACACCTTC. Amino acid sequence: CASSLNQGARGYTF. Filled out from reference TRBV5-1 and TRBJ1-2, the complete variable domain reads KAGVTQTPRYLIKTRGQQVTLSCSPISGHRSVSWYQQTPGQGLQFLFEYFSETQRNKGNFPGRFSGRQFSNSRSEMNVSTLELGDSALYLCASSLNQGARGYTFGSGTRLTVV.

The chain couples TRBV27 to TRBJ2-2; D assignment may be TRBD1 or TRBD2 (6 bases each). Germline V gene sequence: CDR1 MNHEY, CDR2 SMNVEV (reference sequence). V dropped 5 bases and J dropped 7 bases, with 17 bases sitting between them. The CDR3 sequence is 15 residues long. In DNA, the CDR3 is TGTGCCAGCAGTACACAGGGTAGCGGTCGCGGGGAGCTGTTTTTT. It is translated as CASSTQGSGRGELFF.

The chain joins TRBV30 to TRBJ1-1; no clear D gene. CDR1 is GTSNPN, CDR2 SVGIG, per germline (reference sequence). Trimming removed 4 bases from V and 0 bases from J, with 3 bases in between. The CDR3 consists of 11 residues. This chain's CDR3 is CAWNMNTEAFF. CDR3 DNA: TGTGCCTGGAATATGAACACTGAAGCTTTCTTT.

In this sample, this clone turned up once. The chain employs TRBV7-9 and TRBJ1-5, with 8 bases matching TRBD1. Germline CDR1 reads SEHNR; CDR2 reads FQNEAQ (reference sequence). The CDR3 is 16 amino acids. With 1 base clipped from V and 7 bases from J, the junction kept 9 bases outside the gene matches. The CDR3 nucleotides read TGTGCCAGCAGCTTAGGGACCCAGGGGGCGGAACAGCCCCAGCATTTT. Encoded protein: CASSLGTQGAEQPQHF.

This chain links TRBV5-8 with TRBJ1-5, with D unclear. The CDR3 covers 13 residues. The V gene lost 4 bases and the J gene lost 7 bases, with 12 bases spanning the gap. The germline CDR1 and CDR2 sequences are SGHTS and YDEGEE. Here the CDR3 DNA reads TGTGCCAGCAGCATTGAGGAACGCCAGCCCCAGCATTTT. Amino acid sequence: CASSIEERQPQHF.

The chain combines TRBV7-2 with TRBJ2-7, with D maybe TRBD2 (6 bases). CDR1 SGHTA and CDR2 FQGNSA come from the germline V gene. The CDR3 runs 18 residues. Trimming stripped 5 bases from V and 2 bases from J, with 25 bases between. The CDR3 coding sequence is TGTGCCAGCAGCCAAGACACTTGGGCGGGACCCCGAACCTACGAGCAGTACTTC. Translating it yields CASSQDTWAGPRTYEQYF.

This clone was detected many times. The chain joins TRBV20-1 to TRBJ2-7; 7 bases match TRBD2. Looked up from germline, CDR1 is DFQATT and CDR2 is SNEGSKA (reference sequence). With 8 bases clipped from V and 4 bases from J, the junction kept 5 bases outside the gene matches. This CDR3 spans 11 amino acids. The CDR3 sequence is CSPWGGYEQYF. The CDR3 DNA is TGCAGTCCTTGGGGGGGGTACGAGCAGTACTTC.

The V call is TRBV5-8, the J call TRBJ1-1; no firm D call. Germline CDR1 reads SGHTS; CDR2 reads YDEGEE. V was clipped by 1 base and J by 8 bases, with 18 bases between them. The CDR3 is 15 residues long. CDR3 in DNA: TGTGCCAGCAGCTTGCAAATAACGTACCGAACCGAAGCTTTCTTT. This encodes CASSLQITYRTEAFF.

In regard to this clone: A read error is likely here: a far larger clone is one base away. Other nucleotide sequences from this sample produce the same CDR3. The CDR3 reads CASSLQRDSYEQYF. CDR3 in DNA: TGTGCCAGCAGCTTACAGCGGGACTCCTACGAGCAGTACTTC. J is TRBJ2-7 and V is TRBV7-1; 7 bases agree with TRBD2. TRBV7-1 has ORF status, its function being uncertain. Unmatched junction bases numbered 3, after V lost 4 bases and J lost 0 bases. CDR3 size: 14 residues.

This clone was recorded many times. The genes are TRBV5-1 and TRBJ1-1; D call uncertain. Trimming shortened V by 0 bases and J by 5 bases, and 14 bases separated the two germline ends. The CDR3 covers 15 residues. CDR1 SGHRS and CDR2 YFSETQ come from the germline V gene. CDR3 bases: TGCGCCAGCAGCTTGGTCTGGGGTGGAGAAACTGAAGCTTTCTTT. Protein sequence: CASSLVWGGETEAFF. The whole variable domain, remainder taken from reference TRBV5-1 and TRBJ1-1, is KAGVTQTPRYLIKTRGQQVTLSCSPISGHRSVSWYQQTPGQGLQFLFEYFSETQRNKGNFPGRFSGRQFSNSRSEMNVSTLELGDSALYLCASSLVWGGETEAFFGQGTRLTVV.

The chain joins TRBV9 to TRBJ1-1, with D possibly being TRBD1 (5 bases). Germline CDR1 is SGDLS and CDR2 is YYNGEE. V lost 2 bases and J lost 10, with 21 bases in between. CDR3 length: 15 residues. CDR3 nucleotide sequence: TGTGCCAGCAGCGTGACACCGGACGGTGGCCAGGGAGCTTTCTTT. Its protein product is CASSVTPDGGQGAFF.

The chain has TRBV28 and TRBJ2-7; the D is unclear. Per the germline V gene, CDR1 is MDHEN and CDR2 is SYDVKM. The CDR3 has 15 amino acids. V was shortened by 8 bases and J by 5 bases, with 22 bases between the two germline ends. CDR3 DNA: TGTGCCAGCGGTCTAGGTACAGCCACTTGGGACGAGCAGTACTTC. This encodes CASGLGTATWDEQYF.

The chain recombines TRBV18 with TRBJ2-7; D call uncertain. The CDR3 length is 15 residues. V dropped 0 bases and J dropped 3 bases, with 12 bases sitting between them. The germline CDR1 and CDR2 sequences are KGHSH and LQKENI. The CDR3 DNA is TGTGCCAGCTCACCACCGTCGAGGTCGGGCTACGAGCAGTACTTC. This encodes CASSPPSRSGYEQYF. Full variable domain (remainder filled in from reference TRBV18 and TRBJ2-7): NAGVMQNPRHLVRRRGQEARLRCSPMKGHSHVYWYRQLPEEGLKFMVYLQKENIIDESGMPKERFSAEFPKEGPSILRIQQVVRGDSAAYFCASSPPSRSGYEQYFGPGTRLTVT.

The chain couples TRBV5-1 to TRBJ1-3, with a possible D match to TRBD1 (5 bases). Trimming removed 0 bases at V and 1 base at J, with 14 bases between. The CDR3 has 17 residues. Looked up from germline, CDR1 is SGHRS and CDR2 is YFSETQ. CDR3 DNA sequence: TGCGCCAGCAGCTTGGAGGGGAAGAGGAGGTCTGGAAACACCATATATTTT. Its protein product is CASSLEGKRRSGNTIYF.

This clone was seen just once. The genes are TRBV4-2 and TRBJ1-5; 7 nucleotides agree with TRBD1. This CDR3 has 17 amino acids. Germline CDR1 reads LGHNA; CDR2 reads YNFKEQ. Trimming at V came to 0 bases and at J to 6 bases, leaving 11 bases not matched to a gene. This CDR3 reads CASSQEVVGAGGQPQHF. CDR3 in DNA: TGTGCCAGCAGCCAAGAGGTAGTCGGCGCAGGGGGTCAGCCCCAGCATTTT.

This clone was observed a single time. The chain employs TRBV30 and TRBJ1-5, with no clear D. V lost 4 bases and J 6 bases, leaving 10 bases between the germline ends. CDR1 is GTSNPN and CDR2 is SVGIG in the germline V gene (reference sequence). This CDR3 comprises 12 residues. The CDR3 region is CAWNRGSQPQHF. The DNA of the CDR3 is TGTGCCTGGAACCGGGGTAGTCAGCCCCAGCATTTT. The variable domain in full, with the rest retrieved from reference TRBV30 and TRBJ1-5, is SQTIHQWPATLVQPVGSPLSLECTVEGTSNPNLYWYRQAAGRGLQLLFYSVGIGQISSEVPQNLSASRPQDRQFILSSKKLLLSDSGFYLCAWNRGSQPQHFGDGTRLSIL.

V is TRBV19 and J is TRBJ1-1; D remains ambiguous. Trimming removed 7 bases from V and 5 bases from J, with 14 bases in between. This CDR3 comprises 13 residues. Germline loops: CDR1 LNHDA, CDR2 SQIVND (reference sequence). CDR3 sequence reads: CASTNPGATEAFF. In nucleotides, the CDR3 is TGTGCCAGTACCAACCCAGGTGCGACTGAAGCTTTCTTT. Full variable domain (missing parts from reference TRBV19 and TRBJ1-1): DGGITQSPKYLFRKEGQNVTLSCEQNLNHDAMYWYRQDPGQGLRLIYYSQIVNDFQKGDIAEGYSVSREKKESFPLTVTSAQKNPTAFYLCASTNPGATEAFFGQGTRLTVV.

The chain has TRBV7-7 and TRBJ2-5; 9 nucleotides match TRBD1. This CDR3 has 15 residues. Looked up from germline, CDR1 is SSHAT and CDR2 is FNYEAQ (reference sequence). The J segment lost 5 bases and the V segment lost 5 bases, leaving 9 bases of the junction unmatched. This CDR3 is CASSPTGGGRETQYF. The CDR3 region has the DNA TGTGCCAGCAGCCCCACAGGGGGCGGACGGGAGACCCAGTACTTC.

The J gene is TRBJ2-7, the V gene TRBV5-1; no definite D call. There are 15 residues in the CDR3. V was pared by 5 bases and J by 1 base, with 16 bases between. Germline lookup yields CDR1 SGHRS and CDR2 YFSETQ. DNA for the CDR3: TGCGCCAGCAGACTCGAGTCAGCGCTTTCCTACGAGCAGTACTTC. It specifies CASRLESALSYEQYF.

The V call is TRBV10-1, the J call TRBJ2-4; possible D gene TRBD2, 5 bases. V was pared by 2 bases and J by 0 bases, with 8 bases between. Germline CDR1 reads WNHNN; CDR2 reads SYGVQD (reference sequence). There are 15 residues in the CDR3. CDR3 bases: TGCGCCAGCAGTGAGAAGGCGGGAGCCAAAAACATTCAGTACTTC. Amino acid sequence: CASSEKAGAKNIQYF.

This CDR3 is CASSLRPFNEKLFF. The CDR3 DNA is TGTGCCAGCAGTCTTCGGCCCTTTAATGAAAAACTGTTTTTT. V usage is TRBV6-6 and J usage is TRBJ1-4, with D hard to call. The V gene lost 5 bases and the J gene lost 4 bases, with 11 bases spanning the gap. In germline, CDR1 is MNHNY, CDR2 SVGAGI (reference sequence). This CDR3 spans 14 amino acids.

Remarks on this clone: Other DNA sequences within the sample encode an identical CDR3. The chain combines TRBV15 with TRBJ2-3; no clear D. V lost 1 base, J lost 0 bases, and 5 bases lay in between. This CDR3 is built from 14 residues. Germline CDR1 is LNHNV and CDR2 is YYDKDF (reference sequence). The CDR3 nucleotides are TGTGCCACCAGCAGAGGACCGAGCACAGATACGCAGTATTTT. Amino acid sequence: CATSRGPSTDTQYF. Full variable domain (outside the CDR3, taken from reference TRBV15 and TRBJ2-3): DAMVIQNPRYQVTQFGKPVTLSCSQTLNHNVMYWYQQKSSQAPKLLFHYYDKDFNNEADTPDNFQSRRPNTSFCFLDIRSPGLGDTAMYLCATSRGPSTDTQYFGPGTRLTVL.

The chain couples TRBV4-2 to TRBJ2-2; D is unresolved. Germline CDR1 reads LGHNA; CDR2 reads YNFKEQ. V was shortened by 1 base and J by 6 bases, with 12 bases between the two germline ends. The CDR3 is 15 residues long. The CDR3, as DNA: TGTGCCAGCAGCCAAGTAGTTGGCTTTTCCGGGGAGCTGTTTTTT. Translated: CASSQVVGFSGELFF.